These 27 T cell receptor beta chains share one sample of origin, sequenced in a study of blood T cell repertoires in COVID-19. TCRdb's table, derived via immunoSEQ multiplex PCR, lists solely in-frame clones and lacks some. The sample has 450,000 to 600,000 clones, 75% to 90% seen once. The source material was PBMCs or T cells enriched from blood (not recorded which). The receptors come from a woman under 30 who had recovered from COVID-19.

The V call is TRBV11-1, the J call TRBJ1-6; the D gene is possibly TRBD1 (6 bases). The CDR3 sequence is 15 residues long. Germline V lookup: CDR1 SGHAT, CDR2 FQDESV (reference sequence). V gave up 6 bases and J gave up 8 bases, with 17 bases separating them. CDR3 residues: CASREATGRDSPLHF. The CDR3 nucleotides are TGTGCCAGCAGAGAGGCCACAGGGAGGGATTCACCCCTCCACTTT.

The V and J genes are TRBV7-2 and TRBJ1-6; 7 nucleotides agree with TRBD1. CDR3 length: 16 residues. V was pared by 3 bases and J by 5 bases, with 7 bases of the junction left unmatched. CDR1 and CDR2 from the germline V gene are SGHTA and FQGNSA. CDR3 coding DNA: TGTGCCAGCAGCTTTGCCGGGACAGTAAATAATTCACCCCTCCACTTT. This translates into CASSFAGTVNNSPLHF.

The V gene is TRBV5-1, the J gene TRBJ1-1, with D perhaps TRBD1 (6 bases). CDR1 and CDR2 (germline): SGHRS, YFSETQ. The CDR3 consists of 14 residues. Between the trimmed V and J ends, which lost 4 bases and 3 bases, there was a span of 13 bases. CDR3 in amino acids: CASSTGQLYTEAFF. CDR3 bases: TGCGCCAGCAGCACCGGACAGCTTTACACTGAAGCTTTCTTT.

The rearrangement uses TRBV7-3 and TRBJ1-1; unclear D gene. The germline V gene has CDR1 SGHTA and CDR2 FQGTGA. This CDR3 has 10 residues. V was trimmed by 10 bases and J by 6 bases, leaving 9 bases between them. This chain's CDR3 is CATFSAEAFF. The CDR3 DNA follows: TGTGCCACCTTTTCGGCTGAAGCTTTCTTT.

With respect to this clone: One end of the junction fails to match germline, which may point to a read error. V is TRBV5-6 and J is TRBJ1-2, with 8 bases identical to TRBD1. The CDR3 is 14 residues long. Per germline, CDR1 SGHDT and CDR2 YYEEEE. Here the CDR3 reads CASSFGQGDLLGDF. The CDR3 region has the DNA TGTGCCAGCAGCTTTGGACAGGGAGATTTACTTGGGGACTTC. Using reference TRBV5-6 and TRBJ1-2 for the parts outside the CDR3, the full variable domain is DAGVTQSPTHLIKTRGQQVTLRCSPKSGHDTVSWYQQALGQGPQFIFQYYEEEERQRGNFPDRFSGHQFPNYSSELNVNALLLGDSALYLCASSFGQGDLLGDFGSGTRLTVV.

The chain has TRBV6-5 and TRBJ2-7, with TRBD1 matching over 9 bases. Trimming took 6 bases from V and 7 from J; bases not matched to a gene: 7. This CDR3 spans 13 amino acids. In germline, CDR1 is MNHEY, CDR2 SVGAGI. The CDR3 sequence: CASRGQGGREQYF. The CDR3 region has the DNA TGTGCCAGCAGGGGACAGGGAGGCCGGGAGCAGTACTTC.

The chain employs TRBV30 and TRBJ1-4; TRBD1 matches at 8 bases. This CDR3 comprises 17 residues. Germline assignment: CDR1 GTSNPN and CDR2 SVGIG (reference sequence). V shed 0 bases, J shed 2 bases, and the junction held 8 bases outside the gene matches. CDR3 residues: CAWSVNRGFKTNEKLFF. The CDR3 DNA is TGTGCCTGGAGTGTAAACAGGGGGTTTAAGACTAATGAAAAACTGTTTTTT.

The chain uses TRBV6-4 and TRBJ2-1; perhaps TRBD2 as D (6 bases). The CDR3 length is 15 residues. Between the trimmed V and J ends, which lost 6 bases and 0 bases, there was a span of 12 bases. CDR1 and CDR2 (germline): MRHNA, SNTAGT. The CDR3 nucleotides are TGTGCCAGCAGCAGGGACTCCAGCTCCTACAATGAGCAGTTCTTC. Protein: CASSRDSSSYNEQFF.

This CDR3 is CASRTAGANVLTF. As DNA, the CDR3 is TGTGCCAGCAGGACAGCTGGGGCCAACGTCCTGACTTTC. The V and J genes are TRBV28 and TRBJ2-6; D might be TRBD1 (5 bases). Germline CDR1 reads MDHEN; CDR2 reads SYDVKM. V shed 6 bases and J shed 2 bases, with 5 bases lying between them. The CDR3 length is 13 residues.

The CDR3 region is CASSQTRENTGELFF. The CDR3 DNA is TGTGCCAGCAGTCAAACACGGGAGAACACCGGGGAGCTGTTTTTT. The V call is TRBV6-5, the J call TRBJ2-2; tentatively, D is TRBD2 (5 bases). The V end was cut by 5 bases, the J end by 1 base, with 11 bases between. Germline CDR1 reads MNHEY; CDR2 reads SVGAGI. The CDR3 extends over 15 amino acids.

This chain connects TRBV2 to TRBJ1-1; tentative D call: TRBD1 (5 bases). CDR1 and CDR2 (germline): SNHLY, FYNNEI. CDR3 length: 11 amino acids. Trimming removed 7 bases from V and 7 bases from J, with 10 bases in between. CDR3 region: CASTSGGEAFF. The CDR3 DNA reads TGTGCCAGCACCTCGGGGGGTGAAGCTTTCTTT. The full variable domain, with the rest looked up from reference TRBV2 and TRBJ1-1, is EPEVTQTPSHQVTQMGQEVILRCVPISNHLYFYWYRQILGQKVEFLVSFYNNEISEKSEIFDDQFSVERPDGSNFTLKIRSTKLEDSAMYFCASTSGGEAFFGQGTRLTVV.

V and J are TRBV2 and TRBJ2-7, with TRBD1 as a possible D gene (5 bases). V was shortened by 7 bases and J by 1 base, with 8 bases between the two germline ends. This CDR3 region has 12 residues. Germline CDR1 SNHLY, CDR2 FYNNEI. The CDR3 sequence: CASNRPSYEQYF. The CDR3 nucleotides are TGTGCCAGCAACAGGCCATCCTACGAGCAGTACTTC.

This clone is a singleton in its sample. V gene TRBV18 combines with J gene TRBJ2-7; 8 nucleotides match TRBD1. V gave up 6 bases and J gave up 3 bases; unmatched junction bases: 10. CDR3 length: 15 amino acids. CDR1 KGHSH and CDR2 LQKENI come from the germline V gene. CDR3 nucleotides: TGTGCCAGCTCCCTGGACAGGGTGGCCTACTACGAGCAGTACTTC. Encoded protein: CASSLDRVAYYEQYF.

The chain carries TRBV5-5 and TRBJ2-3; 9 positions match TRBD2. V gave up 1 base and J gave up 4 bases; unmatched junction bases: 4. This CDR3 is 15 amino acids long. Germline-derived CDR1 and CDR2 are SGHKS and YYEKEE (reference sequence). CDR3: CASSLMGLASDTQYF. CDR3 coding DNA: TGTGCCAGCAGCTTGATGGGACTAGCATCAGATACGCAGTATTTT.

The chain has TRBV30 and TRBJ1-6, with 7 bases fitting TRBD1. This CDR3 contains 15 residues. CDR1 is GTSNPN, CDR2 SVGIG, per germline (reference sequence). V trimming: 2 bases; J trimming: 7 bases; junction bases outside the gene matches: 8. The CDR3: CAWSIRQGRNSPLHF. In nucleotides, the CDR3 is TGTGCCTGGAGTATCCGACAGGGTCGGAATTCACCCCTCCACTTT. Complete variable domain (other parts from reference TRBV30 and TRBJ1-6): SQTIHQWPATLVQPVGSPLSLECTVEGTSNPNLYWYRQAAGRGLQLLFYSVGIGQISSEVPQNLSASRPQDRQFILSSKKLLLSDSGFYLCAWSIRQGRNSPLHFGNGTRLTVT.

Written as DNA, the CDR3 is TGTGCCAGCAGTCCCCGGGTCCACTATGGCTACACCTTC. Protein: CASSPRVHYGYTF. This chain links TRBV27 with TRBJ1-2, with D unclear. The V gene's germline CDR1 is MNHEY and CDR2 SMNVEV (reference sequence). Trimming removed 5 bases at V and 3 bases at J, with 10 bases between. The CDR3 has 13 amino acids.

About this clone itself: This sample includes further DNA sequences coding for the same CDR3. This CDR3 is CASSLLAGGYNEQFF. Here the CDR3 DNA reads TGTGCCAGCAGCCTTTTAGCGGGTGGCTACAATGAGCAGTTCTTC. The chain links TRBV11-2 to TRBJ2-1; 7 bases line up with TRBD2. Trimming cost V 5 bases and J 3 bases; bases outside gene matches: 7. The CDR3 runs 15 residues. CDR1 is SGHAT, CDR2 FQNNGV, per germline.

This clone turned up a few times. The gene calls are TRBV21-1 and TRBJ2-1; TRBD1 is the table's D call, not checked against the DNA. TRBV21-1 corresponds to a pseudogene. CDR3 length: 14 amino acids. CDR3 region: CASSKQGSSNEQFF. Here the CDR3 DNA reads TGTGCCAGCAGCAAACAGGGGTCTAGCAATGAGCAGTTCTTC.

The CDR3 nucleotides read TGCGCCAGCAGCCAAGAGCCAGGGTTTGGTCAGCCCCAGCATTTT. The encoded protein is CASSQEPGFGQPQHF. The V gene is TRBV4-1, the J gene TRBJ1-5; possibly TRBD1 for D (5 bases). The CDR3 loop spans 15 amino acids. Trimming removed 0 bases at V and 6 bases at J, with 12 bases between. Germline assignment: CDR1 MGHRA and CDR2 YSYEKL.

This chain connects TRBV20-1 to TRBJ1-1; D remains ambiguous. Trimming removed 6 bases at V and 1 base at J, with 6 bases between. Germline values: CDR1 DFQATT, CDR2 SNEGSKA (reference sequence). The CDR3 spans 11 residues. Here the CDR3 reads CSAAENTEAFF. CDR3 DNA sequence: TGCAGTGCCGCAGAGAACACTGAAGCTTTCTTT.

This chain joins TRBV5-6 and TRBJ2-3; D might be TRBD1 (5 bases). V was cut by 0 bases and J by 2 bases, with 7 bases left in between. The CDR3 has 14 residues. Germline lookup yields CDR1 SGHDT and CDR2 YYEEEE. The DNA for the CDR3 is TGTGCCAGCAGCTTGGAGGACATCACAGATACGCAGTATTTT. Translating gives CASSLEDITDTQYF.

The genes are TRBV12-3 or TRBV12-4 and TRBJ1-3; D is undetermined. Deletions cut 1 base from V and 9 bases from J, with 10 bases between. CDR3 size: 13 residues. DNA for the CDR3: TGTGCCAGCAGTTTAGGGGAGTCTACCACCATATATTTT. Translating gives CASSLGESTTIYF.

V gene TRBV30 combines with J gene TRBJ1-2; no definite D call. This CDR3 is built from 13 residues. CDR1 is GTSNPN and CDR2 is SVGIG in the germline V gene (reference sequence). V was clipped by 3 bases and J by 8 bases, with 16 bases between them. The CDR3 DNA follows: TGTGCCTGGAGGCCTCCATCACCACGGGGCTACACCTTC. Its translation is CAWRPPSPRGYTF.

The gene calls are TRBV5-1 and TRBJ1-2; 10 nucleotides align to TRBD1. The CDR3 length is 18 residues. The ends lost 4 bases at V and 5 bases at J; junction bases unmatched: 17. The germline V gene encodes CDR1 SGHRS and CDR2 YFSETQ. The DNA for the CDR3 is TGCGCCAGCAGCGGCCGGGACAGGGGAAAAACGCTCGGGTATGGCTACACCTTC. As protein: CASSGRDRGKTLGYGYTF. The whole variable domain, filled in from reference TRBV5-1 and TRBJ1-2, reads KAGVTQTPRYLIKTRGQQVTLSCSPISGHRSVSWYQQTPGQGLQFLFEYFSETQRNKGNFPGRFSGRQFSNSRSEMNVSTLELGDSALYLCASSGRDRGKTLGYGYTFGSGTRLTVV.

V gene TRBV2 combines with J gene TRBJ1-1, with a tentative D call TRBD1 (6 bases). V lost 8 bases and J 11 bases, leaving 15 bases between the germline ends. This CDR3 comprises 11 residues. Germline V lookup: CDR1 SNHLY, CDR2 FYNNEI. DNA for the CDR3: TGTGCCAGCGACGGACAGTTAGGGGCTTTCTTT. Amino acid sequence: CASDGQLGAFF.

The count of this clone is one. The J gene is TRBJ1-2, the V gene TRBV25-1, with D unclear. The CDR3 consists of 12 residues. V dropped 0 bases and J dropped 4 bases, with 3 bases sitting between them. Germline assignment: CDR1 MGHDK and CDR2 SYGVNS. The CDR3: CASSEYIYGYTF. The CDR3 nucleotides are TGTGCCAGCAGTGAATATATCTATGGCTACACCTTC.

CDR3 coding DNA: TGTGCTAGTGGTTGGGACAGGGGAGGAAACACCATATATTTT. It translates to CASGWDRGGNTIYF. The J gene is TRBJ1-3, the V gene TRBV12-5, with 10 bases identical to TRBD1. The CDR3 has 14 residues. Germline V gene lookup returns CDR1 LGHNT and CDR2 FRNRAP. J lost 4 bases, V lost 4 bases, and 1 base had no gene match.